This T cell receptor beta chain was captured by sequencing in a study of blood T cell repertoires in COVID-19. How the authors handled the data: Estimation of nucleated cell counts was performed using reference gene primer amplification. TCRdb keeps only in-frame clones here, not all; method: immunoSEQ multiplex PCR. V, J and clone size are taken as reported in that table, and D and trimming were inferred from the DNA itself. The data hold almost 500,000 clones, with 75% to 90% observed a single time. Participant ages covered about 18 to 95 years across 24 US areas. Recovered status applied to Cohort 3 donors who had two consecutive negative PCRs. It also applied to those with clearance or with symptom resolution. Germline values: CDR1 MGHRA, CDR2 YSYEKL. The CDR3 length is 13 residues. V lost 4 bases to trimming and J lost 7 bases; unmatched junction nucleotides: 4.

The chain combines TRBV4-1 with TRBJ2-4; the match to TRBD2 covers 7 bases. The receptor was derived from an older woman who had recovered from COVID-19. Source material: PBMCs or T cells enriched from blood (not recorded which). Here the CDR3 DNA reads TGCGCCAGCAGCCCGATACTAGCGAACATTCAGTACTTC. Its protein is CASSPILANIQYF.